The TCR beta chain under discussion was sequenced for a study of glioma-infiltrating T cells. TCR alpha and beta CDR3 regions were amplified from RNA using iRepertoire nested multiplex PCR. Tissue mRNA or PBMC total RNA, 100-400 ng, went into one-step reverse transcription and amplification. MiXCR was run by TCRdb on the multiplex PCR reads, yielding one entry per CDR3 protein. The sample consists of about 210,000 distinct CDR3 sequences, 25% to 35% of them appearing once. Looked up from germline, CDR1 is MNHEY and CDR2 is SVGEGT. The V gene lost 2 bases and the J gene lost 2 bases, with 10 bases spanning the gap. The CDR3 loop spans 14 amino acids. This clonotype was seen at least ten times.

This TCR was sampled from a human donor with low-grade glioma or glioblastoma, undergoing nonglioma brain surgery, or in good health (not recorded which). What was sequenced was glioma tissue, nonneoplastic brain tissue, or PBMCs (not recorded which). The gene calls are TRBV6-2 or TRBV6-3 and TRBJ2-7; TRBD2 might be the D (6 bases). The CDR3 loop is CASSYVGSPYEQYF. The CDR3 nucleotides read TGTGCCAGCAGTTACGTCGGGAGCCCCTACGAGCAGTACTTC.